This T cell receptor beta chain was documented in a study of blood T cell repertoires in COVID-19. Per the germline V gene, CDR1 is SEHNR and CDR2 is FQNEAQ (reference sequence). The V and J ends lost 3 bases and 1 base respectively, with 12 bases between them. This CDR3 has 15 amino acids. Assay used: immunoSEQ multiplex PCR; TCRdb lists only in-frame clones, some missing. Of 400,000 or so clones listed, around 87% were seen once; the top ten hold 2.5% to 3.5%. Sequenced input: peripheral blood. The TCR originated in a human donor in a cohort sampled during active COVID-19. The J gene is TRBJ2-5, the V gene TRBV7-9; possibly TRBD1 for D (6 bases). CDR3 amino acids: CASSFNGDTQETQYF. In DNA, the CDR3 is TGTGCCAGCAGCTTTAATGGGGACACCCAAGAGACCCAGTACTTC.